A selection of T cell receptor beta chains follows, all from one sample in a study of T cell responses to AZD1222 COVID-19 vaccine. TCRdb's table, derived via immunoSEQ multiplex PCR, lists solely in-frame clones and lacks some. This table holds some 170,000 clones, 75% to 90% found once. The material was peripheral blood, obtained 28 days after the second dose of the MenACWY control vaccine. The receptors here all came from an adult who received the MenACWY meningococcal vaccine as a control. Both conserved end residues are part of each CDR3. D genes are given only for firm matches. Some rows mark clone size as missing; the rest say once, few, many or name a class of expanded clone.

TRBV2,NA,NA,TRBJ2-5,TGTGCCAGCCCTAGCCAGGGGCTCCAAGAGACCCAGTACTTC,CASPSQGLQETQYF
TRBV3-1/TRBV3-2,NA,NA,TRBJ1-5,TGTGCCAGCAGTTCTGGACAGTTGAATCAGCCCCAGCATTTT,CASSSGQLNQPQHF
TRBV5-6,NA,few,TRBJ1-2,TGTGCCAGCAGCTCGGGAGGGCCGGGGGGCCCTATGAGTTACACCTTC,CASSSGGPGGPMSYTF
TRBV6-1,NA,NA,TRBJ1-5,TGTGCCAGCAGTGAGGTGGGGACTCAGCCCCAGCATTTT,CASSEVGTQPQHF
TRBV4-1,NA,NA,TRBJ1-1,TGCGCCAGCAGCCAGAAGCTCCGGGACACCATGGGCGCGAACACTGAAGCTTTCTTT,CASSQKLRDTMGANTEAFF
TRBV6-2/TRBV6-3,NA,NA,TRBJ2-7,TGTGCCAGCAGCGCCCGAGGGTTGGGCTCCTACGAGCAGTACTTC,CASSARGLGSYEQYF
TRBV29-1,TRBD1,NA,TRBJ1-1,TGCAGCGGGGACAGGATCATGAACACTGAAGCTTTCTTT,CSGDRIMNTEAFF
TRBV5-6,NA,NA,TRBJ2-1,TGTGCCAGCAGCTTGGAGTATAGAAGCTCCTACAATGAGCAGTTCTTC,CASSLEYRSSYNEQFF
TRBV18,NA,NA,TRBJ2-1,TGTGCCAGCTCACCCAGTCTAGGGCGGGTGGTCCGCAATGAGCAGTTCTTC,CASSPSLGRVVRNEQFF
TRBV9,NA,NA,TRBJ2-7,TGTGCCAGCAGCGTAGGTCCATGGGACTACGAGCAGTACTTC,CASSVGPWDYEQYF
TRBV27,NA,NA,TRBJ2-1,TGTGCCAGCAGTACCTACAATGAGCAGTTCTTC,CASSTYNEQFF
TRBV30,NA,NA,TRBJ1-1,TGTGCCTGGAGTGTACAGGGAAACACTGAAGCTTTCTTT,CAWSVQGNTEAFF
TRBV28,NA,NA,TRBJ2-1,TGTGCCAGCAGCGCCCCAGACAGGAGCGACAATGAGCAGTTCTTC,CASSAPDRSDNEQFF
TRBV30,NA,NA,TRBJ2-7,TGTGCCTGGCACATAGGGGCGGGCGAGCAGTACTTC,CAWHIGAGEQYF
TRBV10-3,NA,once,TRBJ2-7,TGTGCCGCGGAACCAGGGTCGGGGTACGAGCAGTACTTC,CAAEPGSGYEQYF
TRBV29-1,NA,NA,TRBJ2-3,TGCAGCGTTGTTTGGGGGGCGCAGGCAGATACGCAGTATTTT,CSVVWGAQADTQYF